A selection of T cell receptor beta chains follows, all from one sample in a study of T cells after posttransplantation cyclophosphamide. The table came from immunoSEQ multiplex PCR; TCRdb's copy has only in-frame clones and leaves some out. This table has 1,500 or so clones, approximately 98% appearing once. The sample taken for sequencing was naive CD8+ T cells sorted from PBMCs. These receptors all come from a woman aged 55-75 years in good health, CMV-negative, and a related stem cell transplant donor. Both conserved end residues are part of each CDR3. The D gene is left open where the match is weak. Expanded clones get a size class; other rows say once, few or many, or leave the size out.

V	size	J	D	DNA	CDR3
TRBV5-1	.	TRBJ2-2	TRBD1	TGCGCCAGCAGCTCTCGACAGGGGCGGGGGGAGCTGTTTTTT	CASSSRQGRGELFF
TRBV15	.	TRBJ2-1	.	TGTGCCACCGGGGACTTCCCCTACAATGAGCAGTTCTTC	CATGDFPYNEQFF
TRBV14	once	TRBJ2-3	TRBD1	TGTGCCAGCAGCCTTTGGACAGGGGGCTACGATTATCTTGAGACAGATACGCAGTATTTT	CASSLWTGGYDYLETDTQYF
TRBV6-4	.	TRBJ2-4	.	TGTGCCAGCAGTGAAATAAAGGGGGCCAAAAACATTCAGTACTTC	CASSEIKGAKNIQYF
TRBV13	.	TRBJ2-3	TRBD2	TGTGCCAGCAGCTCGCGACTAGCGGGCACAGATACGCAGTATTTT	CASSSRLAGTDTQYF
TRBV10-3	.	TRBJ2-3	.	TGTGCCATCAGTGAGTCACAAGCGGGCGCTAGCACAGATACGCAGTATTTT	CAISESQAGASTDTQYF
TRBV7-3	.	TRBJ2-5	TRBD2	TGTGCCAGCAGCAAAGCGGGGGGTTCGAGAGAGACCCAGTACTTC	CASSKAGGSRETQYF
TRBV28	.	TRBJ1-5	.	TGTGCCAGCAGTTTAGTAGTCAAGAACAATCAGCCCCAGCATTTT	CASSLVVKNNQPQHF
TRBV7-3	.	TRBJ2-1	.	TGTGCCAGCAGCTTATACGGCAATGAGCAGTTCTTC	CASSLYGNEQFF
TRBV9	.	TRBJ1-1	.	TGTGCCAGCAGCGTAGGAGGGGGGCGGGGGACTGAAGCTTTCTTT	CASSVGGGRGTEAFF
TRBV5-4	.	TRBJ1-6	TRBD1	TGTGCCAGCAGCGCACGGGACAGGAATTCACCCCTCCACTTT	CASSARDRNSPLHF
TRBV4-1	.	TRBJ1-6	TRBD1	TGCGCCAGCAGCCAATTACCGGGACAGATTAATTCACCCCTCCACTTT	CASSQLPGQINSPLHF
TRBV9	.	TRBJ1-5	.	TGTGCCAGCAGCGTAGGGGGAGGGGCAGGGCAGCCCCAGCATTTT	CASSVGGGAGQPQHF
TRBV29-1	.	TRBJ1-4	TRBD1	TGCAGCGTTGTGCGTATAGGACAGGCGGATGAAAAACTGTTTTTT	CSVVRIGQADEKLFF
TRBV4-1	.	TRBJ2-7	TRBD1	TGCGCCAGCAGAAAAATAGGAGACAGGGAGATTGGAATGCAGTACTTC	CASRKIGDREIGMQYF
TRBV28	.	TRBJ2-1	.	TGTGCCAGCAGCCCCGTTTTGTACAGCTCCTACAATGAGCAGTTCTTC	CASSPVLYSSYNEQFF
TRBV11-2	.	TRBJ2-3	.	TGTGCCAGCAGCTTAGACGGGACAGATACGCAGTATTTT	CASSLDGTDTQYF
TRBV11-2	.	TRBJ2-5	TRBD1	TGTGCCAGCAGCTTAGAGCGGACAGGTTGGTGGACCCAGTACTTC	CASSLERTGWWTQYF
TRBV7-9	.	TRBJ1-2	TRBD1	TGTGCCAGCAGTTTCACCGGGACAGGGTATGGCTACACCTTC	CASSFTGTGYGYTF
TRBV5-6	once	TRBJ2-7	.	TGTGCCAGCAGCTTGAGGCGGACCTACGAGCAGTACTTC	CASSLRRTYEQYF
TRBV7-2	.	TRBJ2-7	TRBD1	TGTGCCAGCAGCCCCGGGGGACAGGTGATCTCCTACGAGCAGTACTTC	CASSPGGQVISYEQYF
TRBV14	.	TRBJ2-3	TRBD2	TGTGCCAGCAGCCAAGAGCCGGGGACTAGCGGGGGGGAAGATACGCAGTATTTT	CASSQEPGTSGGEDTQYF